This T cell receptor (beta chain) was captured by sequencing in a study of CD8 T cells in ankylosing spondylitis. Findings and limits, study-wide: Those disease-linked clones were CD8+; they were also relatively rare in peripheral blood. Some of the motif variants had earlier been found in reactive arthritis patients' fluid and blood. Disease-linked clones were reportedly significantly enriched in matched ankylosing spondylitis synovial fluid.

5'-RACE, quantitative and with molecular barcodes, yielded the TCR beta libraries. TCRdb itself ran the 5' RACE reads through MiXCR, one entry per CDR3 protein. In the table there are a few hundred thousand distinct CDR3 sequences, roughly 20% of which are singletons. Notes on this clonotype: Its antigen remains unknown.

Source material: blood, either unsorted or a sorted T cell fraction (not recorded which). This TCR was recovered from a male donor with ankylosing spondylitis or in good health (not recorded which).

The CDR3 is CSARDRLAGDMVEQFF. Here the CDR3 DNA reads TGCAGTGCTAGAGATCGGCTAGCGGGAGATATGGTTGAGCAGTTCTTC. The rearrangement joins TRBV20-1 to TRBJ2-1; 10 bases line up with TRBD2. Trimming took 0 bases from V and 9 from J; bases not matched to a gene: 11. Germline CDR1 is DFQATT and CDR2 is SNEGSKA (reference sequence). The CDR3 covers 16 residues.